This passage covers 32 T cell receptor beta chains from one sample sequenced in a study of T cell responses to AZD1222 COVID-19 vaccine. Method: immunoSEQ multiplex PCR; TCRdb's copy keeps in-frame clones and lacks some. The sample includes some 130,000 clones, more than 80% of them seen just once. The input for sequencing was peripheral blood, taken on day 0 of AZD1222 vaccination. These receptors all come from an adult in good health.

The gene calls are TRBV5-1 and TRBJ1-2; 9 bases map to TRBD1. The germline CDR1 and CDR2 sequences are SGHRS and YFSETQ. The V gene end was trimmed by 3 bases and the J gene end by 0 bases; junction bases not matched to a gene: 3. CDR3 size: 15 residues. In DNA form, the CDR3 reads TGCGCCAGCAGCTCGGGACAGGGCGCTAACTATGGCTACACCTTC. Its translation is CASSSGQGANYGYTF.

The rearrangement uses TRBV6-5 and TRBJ2-7, with D perhaps matching TRBD1 (6 bases). The CDR3 has 14 amino acids. Trimming left V 0 bases short and J 2 bases short, with 8 bases between. Germline V gives CDR1 MNHEY, CDR2 SVGAGI. The CDR3 coding sequence is TGTGCCAGCAGTTACTCGGGACAAACCTACGAGCAGTACTTC. Residues: CASSYSGQTYEQYF.

This clone was seen just once. V usage is TRBV6-1 and J usage is TRBJ2-1; TRBD2 matches at 12 bases. V lost 4 bases and J lost 4; bases outside the gene matches: 8. This CDR3 region has 17 residues. From germline, CDR1 is MNHNS and CDR2 SASEGT. The CDR3 reads CASSGPRLAGDYNEQFF. CDR3 nucleotide sequence: TGTGCCAGCAGTGGGCCCAGACTAGCGGGGGATTACAATGAGCAGTTCTTC.

This clone was seen a handful of times. V usage is TRBV5-1 and J usage is TRBJ1-3, with D perhaps matching TRBD1 (5 bases). Germline CDR1 and CDR2: SGHRS and YFSETQ. The CDR3 extends over 17 amino acids. Trimming stripped 4 bases from V and 0 bases from J, with 17 bases between. CDR3 in amino acids: CASSKAGLTGSGNTIYF. The CDR3 nucleotides read TGCGCCAGCAGCAAGGCAGGGTTGACCGGCTCTGGAAACACCATATATTTT.

The CDR3 loop is CAWSPSGRGGMNTEAFF. The DNA of the CDR3 is TGTGCCTGGAGCCCCTCTGGGAGGGGTGGGATGAACACTGAAGCTTTCTTT. V is TRBV30 and J is TRBJ1-1, with a possible D match to TRBD1 (5 bases). The CDR3 spans 17 residues. Germline V gene data show CDR1 as GTSNPN and CDR2 as SVGIG (reference sequence). V shed 3 bases and J shed 0 bases, with 20 bases lying between them.

The gene calls are TRBV2 and TRBJ2-7, with D maybe TRBD1 (5 bases). The germline V and J ends were trimmed by 8 bases and 1 base, with 12 bases remaining between them. This CDR3 is built from 13 residues. Germline-derived CDR1 and CDR2 are SNHLY and FYNNEI. The CDR3 loop is CASSQGNSYEQYF. Written as DNA, the CDR3 is TGTGCCAGCTCCCAGGGAAATTCCTACGAGCAGTACTTC.

This rearrangement joins TRBV4-1 to TRBJ2-2, with TRBD1 as a possible D gene (5 bases). Germline CDR1 is MGHRA and CDR2 is YSYEKL. The CDR3 has 14 amino acids. Trimming removed 1 base at V and 4 bases at J, with 7 bases between. CDR3 loop: CASSQGQSTGELFF. CDR3 nucleotide sequence: TGCGCCAGCAGCCAAGGACAGTCCACCGGGGAGCTGTTTTTT.

This clone was seen just once. The chain is built from TRBV6-5 and TRBJ1-4; D gene unclear. V shed 0 bases and J shed 0 bases, with 8 bases lying between them. This CDR3 spans 16 amino acids. Germline CDR1 reads MNHEY; CDR2 reads SVGAGI. The DNA of the CDR3 is TGTGCCAGCAGTTACTCGTCTCTATCAACTAATGAAAAACTGTTTTTT. Encoded protein: CASSYSSLSTNEKLFF.

The chain links TRBV19 to TRBJ2-1; D is uncertain. The germline V gene encodes CDR1 LNHDA and CDR2 SQIVND (reference sequence). CDR3 length: 15 amino acids. V lost 3 bases and J lost 9, with 18 bases in between. In nucleotides, the CDR3 is TGTGCCAGTAGTATTAGTATGACACCGCAGAGTGAGCAGTTCTTC. Translating it yields CASSISMTPQSEQFF.

This clone was recorded only once. The chain carries TRBV5-1 and TRBJ1-5; no clear D gene. The V and J ends lost 0 bases and 3 bases respectively, with 7 bases between them. CDR3 length equals 14 residues. CDR1 and CDR2 from the germline V gene are SGHRS and YFSETQ. DNA of the CDR3: TGCGCCAGCAGCTTGGCAGGAGACAATCAGCCCCAGCATTTT. Protein: CASSLAGDNQPQHF. Full variable domain (remainder filled in from reference TRBV5-1 and TRBJ1-5): KAGVTQTPRYLIKTRGQQVTLSCSPISGHRSVSWYQQTPGQGLQFLFEYFSETQRNKGNFPGRFSGRQFSNSRSEMNVSTLELGDSALYLCASSLAGDNQPQHFGDGTRLSIL.

This clone was counted between two and nine times. This sequence joins TRBV12-3 or TRBV12-4 and TRBJ1-2; D not certain. Trimming took off 5 bases at V and 4 bases at J, with 11 bases between the two ends. This CDR3 has 13 amino acids. The CDR3 coding sequence is TGTGCCAGCAGTCTAAAACAGAGCTATGGCTACACCTTC. As protein: CASSLKQSYGYTF.

The chain employs TRBV14 and TRBJ2-2, with D perhaps TRBD1 or TRBD2 (5 bases each). CDR3 length: 18 residues. V lost 5 bases to trimming and J lost 0 bases, with 19 bases between them. Germline CDR1 and CDR2: SGHDN and FVKESK. Written as DNA, the CDR3 is TGTGCCAGCAGCGCACCGGGACGGACATACCCGAACACCGGGGAGCTGTTTTTT. Protein sequence: CASSAPGRTYPNTGELFF.

The chain joins TRBV28 to TRBJ2-5; D might be TRBD1 (5 bases). The CDR3 length is 13 residues. From germline, CDR1 is MDHEN and CDR2 SYDVKM. Trimming took 3 bases from V and 2 from J, leaving 7 bases between them. The CDR3 loop reads CASSLGRQETQYF. The CDR3 DNA is TGTGCCAGCAGTTTGGGGCGGCAAGAGACCCAGTACTTC.

CDR3 protein: CASSLVKGLMGPSNQPQHF. The DNA for the CDR3 is TGTGCCAGCAGCTTAGTAAAAGGCCTTATGGGCCCCAGCAATCAGCCCCAGCATTTT. The V and J genes are TRBV7-8 and TRBJ1-5; no firm D call. Trimming removed 1 base at V and 1 base at J, with 20 bases between. CDR3 size: 19 residues. Germline V gives CDR1 SGHVS, CDR2 FQNEAQ.

J is TRBJ1-3 and V is TRBV5-1; TRBD1 is a possible D gene (5 bases). The CDR3 extends over 16 amino acids. V was trimmed by 1 base and J by 4 bases, leaving 15 bases between them. Germline CDR1 is SGHRS and CDR2 is YFSETQ. The CDR3: CASSLLSRGSGNTIYF. The CDR3 region has the DNA TGCGCCAGCAGCTTGTTATCGAGGGGCTCAGGAAACACCATATATTTT.

This clone was found once. This sequence joins TRBV5-1 and TRBJ1-1; TRBD1 might be the D (6 bases). CDR1 SGHRS and CDR2 YFSETQ come from the germline V gene. The CDR3 is 13 amino acids. Between the trimmed V and J ends, which lost 4 bases and 6 bases, there was a span of 13 bases. The CDR3 reads CASSTTGTPEAFF. The CDR3, as DNA: TGCGCCAGCAGCACTACAGGGACCCCTGAAGCTTTCTTT.

The CDR3: CASSPALDTEAFF. The CDR3 bases are TGTGCCAGCTCACCGGCCCTAGACACTGAAGCTTTCTTT. The rearrangement uses TRBV18 and TRBJ1-1, with D unclear. Between the trimmed V and J ends, which lost 3 bases and 3 bases, there was a span of 8 bases. The CDR3 totals 13 residues. CDR1 KGHSH and CDR2 LQKENI come from the germline V gene.

The chain employs TRBV5-1 and TRBJ1-4; D perhaps matches TRBD1 (5 bases). The CDR3 has 16 residues. V shed 2 bases and J shed 3 bases, with 14 bases lying between them. Germline V gene sequence: CDR1 SGHRS, CDR2 YFSETQ. The CDR3 loop reads CASSFYSGQSNEKLFF. In DNA form, the CDR3 reads TGCGCCAGCAGCTTTTATTCGGGGCAGTCTAATGAAAAACTGTTTTTT.

This clone has a single count. This CDR3 is CASSLKPSGREQYF. The CDR3, as DNA: TGTGCCAGCAGCTTGAAGCCTAGCGGTCGGGAGCAGTACTTC. The J gene is TRBJ2-7, the V gene TRBV5-4, with 7 bases aligning to TRBD2. With V trimmed by 1 base and J by 7 bases, 8 bases remained unmatched. Germline V CDR1 and CDR2: SGHNT, YYREEE (reference sequence). The CDR3 totals 14 residues.

The V gene is TRBV28, the J gene TRBJ1-2, with D tentatively TRBD1 (6 bases). The V gene's germline CDR1 is MDHEN and CDR2 SYDVKM. With 6 bases removed from V and 7 bases from J, the gap between germline ends came to 15 bases. CDR3 size: 13 residues. The chain's CDR3 is CASSGQSLGGYTF. The CDR3 nucleotides are TGTGCCAGCAGCGGACAGTCTCTTGGTGGCTACACCTTC.

The chain combines TRBV15 with TRBJ1-4; possible D gene TRBD1, 6 bases. V was cut by 5 bases and J by 4 bases, with 17 bases left in between. Germline V gives CDR1 LNHNV, CDR2 YYDKDF (reference sequence). The CDR3 consists of 16 residues. CDR3 in amino acids: CATSQPRGVGNEKLFF. The CDR3 DNA reads TGTGCCACCAGCCAACCTAGGGGGGTCGGTAATGAAAAACTGTTTTTT. Supplemented by reference TRBV15 and TRBJ1-4, the full variable domain reads DAMVIQNPRYQVTQFGKPVTLSCSQTLNHNVMYWYQQKSSQAPKLLFHYYDKDFNNEADTPDNFQSRRPNTSFCFLDIRSPGLGDTAMYLCATSQPRGVGNEKLFFGSGTQLSVL.

The gene calls are TRBV11-2 and TRBJ1-2; D gene uncertain. From germline, CDR1 is SGHAT and CDR2 FQNNGV. CDR3 length: 14 residues. The V end was cut by 5 bases, the J end by 8 bases, with 18 bases between. The CDR3, as DNA: TGTGCCAGCAGCCCCGGAGGGTCCGCGGGGGGCTACACCTTC. Protein product: CASSPGGSAGGYTF.

The chain joins TRBV28 to TRBJ1-2, with D uncertain. Germline-derived CDR1 and CDR2 are MDHEN and SYDVKM. This CDR3 has 13 amino acids. V lost 5 bases and J 2 bases, leaving 9 bases between the germline ends. The CDR3 DNA reads as TGTGCCAGCAGTCCGGGCCTCAACTATGGCTACACCTTC. Translated, it gives CASSPGLNYGYTF.

J is TRBJ2-2 and V is TRBV6-2 or TRBV6-3; TRBD2 matches at 8 bases. Trimming removed 7 bases from V and 0 bases from J; junction bases left unmatched: 7. The CDR3 is 16 amino acids. Per germline, CDR1 MNHEY and CDR2 SVGEGT. The chain's CDR3 is CASIPRGGANTGELFF. As DNA, the CDR3 is TGTGCCAGCATCCCACGGGGGGGGGCGAACACCGGGGAGCTGTTTTTT.

This chain links TRBV2 with TRBJ1-6, with D perhaps TRBD1 (5 bases). This CDR3 contains 17 residues. Germline V lookup: CDR1 SNHLY, CDR2 FYNNEI. V lost 3 bases, J lost 1 base, and 13 bases lay in between. The CDR3 sequence: CASSDTGDTSYNSPLHF. CDR3 coding DNA: TGTGCCAGCAGTGATACGGGGGATACGTCCTATAATTCACCCCTCCACTTT. Full variable domain (outside the CDR3, taken from reference TRBV2 and TRBJ1-6): EPEVTQTPSHQVTQMGQEVILRCVPISNHLYFYWYRQILGQKVEFLVSFYNNEISEKSEIFDDQFSVERPDGSNFTLKIRSTKLEDSAMYFCASSDTGDTSYNSPLHFGNGTRLTVT.

This clone appeared a few times. The V and J genes are TRBV3-1 (or the pseudogene TRBV3-2) and TRBJ1-6; D is ambiguous. This CDR3 contains 16 residues. Trimming removed 0 bases at V and 8 bases at J, with 14 bases between. CDR1 LGHDT and CDR2 YNNKEL come from the germline V gene (reference sequence). CDR3: CASSQESLGADSPLHF. In DNA form, the CDR3 reads TGTGCCAGCAGCCAAGAAAGTTTAGGCGCCGATTCACCCCTCCACTTT.

This clone was seen a few times. The chain carries TRBV20-1 and TRBJ2-1, with a tentative D call TRBD2 (6 bases). Germline values: CDR1 DFQATT, CDR2 SNEGSKA (reference sequence). The V and J ends lost 3 bases and 6 bases respectively, with 18 bases between them. The CDR3 totals 15 residues. CDR3 DNA: TGCAGTGCTAGTGGGGACCGGGGGAGAGGCAATGAGCAGTTCTTC. Residues: CSASGDRGRGNEQFF.

The rearrangement links TRBV7-9 to TRBJ1-2, with 9 bases identical to TRBD1. After removal of 4 bases from V and 6 bases from J, the junction contained 6 bases not matched to a gene. CDR1 is SEHNR, CDR2 FQNEAQ, per germline (reference sequence). This CDR3 spans 14 amino acids. The CDR3 DNA follows: TGTGCCAGCAGCTACCGGACAGGGGCTAATGGCTACACCTTC. It specifies CASSYRTGANGYTF.

This rearrangement joins TRBV5-1 to TRBJ2-1; the D call may be TRBD1 or TRBD2 (5 bases each). V was cut by 4 bases and J by 8 bases, with 16 bases left in between. Per germline, CDR1 SGHRS and CDR2 YFSETQ. The CDR3 spans 14 residues. This chain's CDR3 is CASSVVGPVDEQFF. The CDR3 DNA is TGCGCCAGCAGCGTGGTGGGACCGGTCGATGAGCAGTTCTTC.

The CDR3 nucleotides are TGTGCCAGCAGCTTAGCGACACCTCGTCGGGGGACAGGGTTTAGCTACACCTTC. This sequence encodes CASSLATPRRGTGFSYTF. This chain joins TRBV7-9 and TRBJ1-2, with 9 bases identical to TRBD1. The CDR3 length is 18 residues. The V segment lost 0 bases and the J segment 9 bases; nucleotides outside the gene matches: 17. Germline values: CDR1 SEHNR, CDR2 FQNEAQ (reference sequence).

In this sample, this clone turned up a few times. This sequence joins TRBV14 and TRBJ2-3, with 9 bases aligning to TRBD2. The junction had 6 bases not matched to a gene; V was cut back by 1 base and J by 1 base. Germline V lookup: CDR1 SGHDN, CDR2 FVKESK. This CDR3 is built from 17 residues. Here the CDR3 reads CASSQGASGVRTDTQYF. In nucleotides, the CDR3 is TGTGCCAGCAGCCAAGGGGCTAGCGGGGTACGCACAGATACGCAGTATTTT. The full variable domain, with the rest looked up from reference TRBV14 and TRBJ2-3, is EAGVTQFPSHSVIEKGQTVTLRCDPISGHDNLYWYRRVMGKEIKFLLHFVKESKQDESGMPNNRFLAERTGGTYSTLKVQPAELEDSGVYFCASSQGASGVRTDTQYFGPGTRLTVL.

V and J are TRBV6-5 and TRBJ1-2; D possibly corresponds to TRBD1 (5 bases). CDR3 length equals 14 residues. V dropped 6 bases and J dropped 8 bases, with 19 bases sitting between them. Germline values: CDR1 MNHEY, CDR2 SVGAGI. The CDR3 DNA is TGTGCCAGCAGCCGGGACGGCCGTCCATTGGGCTACACCTTC. It translates to CASSRDGRPLGYTF.